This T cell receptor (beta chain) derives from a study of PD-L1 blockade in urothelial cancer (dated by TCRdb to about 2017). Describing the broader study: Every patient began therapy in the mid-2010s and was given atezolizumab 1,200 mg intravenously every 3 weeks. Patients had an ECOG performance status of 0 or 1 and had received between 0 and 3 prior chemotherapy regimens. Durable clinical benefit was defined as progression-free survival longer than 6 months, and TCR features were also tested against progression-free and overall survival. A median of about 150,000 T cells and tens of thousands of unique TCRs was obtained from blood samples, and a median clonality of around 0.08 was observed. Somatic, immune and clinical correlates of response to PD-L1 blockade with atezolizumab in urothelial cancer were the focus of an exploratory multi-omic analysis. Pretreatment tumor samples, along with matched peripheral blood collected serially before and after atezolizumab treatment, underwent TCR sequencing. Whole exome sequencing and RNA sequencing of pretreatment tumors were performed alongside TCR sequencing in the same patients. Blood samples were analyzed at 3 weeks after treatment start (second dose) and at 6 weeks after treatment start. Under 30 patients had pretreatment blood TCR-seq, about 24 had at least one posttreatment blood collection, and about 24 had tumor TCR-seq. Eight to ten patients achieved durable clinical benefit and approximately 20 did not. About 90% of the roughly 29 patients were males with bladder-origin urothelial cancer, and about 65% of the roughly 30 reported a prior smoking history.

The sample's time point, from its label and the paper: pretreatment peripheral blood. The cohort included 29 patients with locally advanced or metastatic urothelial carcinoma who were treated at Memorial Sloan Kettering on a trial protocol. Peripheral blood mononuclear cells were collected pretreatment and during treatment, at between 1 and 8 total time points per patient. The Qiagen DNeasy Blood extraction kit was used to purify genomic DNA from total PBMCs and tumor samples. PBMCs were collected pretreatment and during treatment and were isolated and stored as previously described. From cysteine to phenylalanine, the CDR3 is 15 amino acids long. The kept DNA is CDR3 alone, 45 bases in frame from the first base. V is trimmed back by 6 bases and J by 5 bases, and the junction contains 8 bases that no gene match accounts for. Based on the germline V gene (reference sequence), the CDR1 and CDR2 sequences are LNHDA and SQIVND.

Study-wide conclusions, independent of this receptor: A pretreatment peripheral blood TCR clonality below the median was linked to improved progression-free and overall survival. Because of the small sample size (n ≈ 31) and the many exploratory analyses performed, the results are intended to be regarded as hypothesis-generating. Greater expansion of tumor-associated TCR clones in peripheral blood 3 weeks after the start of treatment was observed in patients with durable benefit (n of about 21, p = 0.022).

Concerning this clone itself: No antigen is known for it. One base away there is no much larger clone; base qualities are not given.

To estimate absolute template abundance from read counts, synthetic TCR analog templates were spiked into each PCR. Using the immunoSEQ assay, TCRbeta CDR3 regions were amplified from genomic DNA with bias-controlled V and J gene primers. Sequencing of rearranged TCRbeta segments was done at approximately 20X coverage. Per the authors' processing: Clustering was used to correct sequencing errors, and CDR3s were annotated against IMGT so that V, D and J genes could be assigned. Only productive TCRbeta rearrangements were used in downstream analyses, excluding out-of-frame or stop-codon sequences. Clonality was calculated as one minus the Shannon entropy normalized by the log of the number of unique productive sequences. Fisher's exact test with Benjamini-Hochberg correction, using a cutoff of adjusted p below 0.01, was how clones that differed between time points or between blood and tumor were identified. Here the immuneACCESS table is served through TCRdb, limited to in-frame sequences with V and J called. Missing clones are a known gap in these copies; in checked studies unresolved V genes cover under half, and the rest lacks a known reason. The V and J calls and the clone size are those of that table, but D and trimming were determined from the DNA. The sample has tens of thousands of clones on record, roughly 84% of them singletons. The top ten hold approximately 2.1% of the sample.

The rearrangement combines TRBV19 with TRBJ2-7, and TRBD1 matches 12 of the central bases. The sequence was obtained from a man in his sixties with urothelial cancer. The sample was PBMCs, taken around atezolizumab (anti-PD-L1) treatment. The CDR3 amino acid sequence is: CASRSGQGARNEQYF. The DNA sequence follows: TGTGCCAGTAGATCGGGACAGGGGGCGCGTAACGAGCAGTACTTC.